Included here is one T cell receptor (beta chain) sequence, with context. Using immunoSEQ multiplex PCR, the repertoire was profiled, and TCRdb retains in-frame clones only, with some absent. The table lists about 280,000 clones, roughly four fifths of them singletons, with around 5% in the top ten. The data stem from a study of blood T cell repertoires in COVID-19. Study background: There were acute and convalescent COVID-19 samples, and they came from the United States, Italy and Spain. T cells, B-cell-depleted T cells, or PBMCs supplied cDNA or gDNA.

Study members were between about 18 and 95 years old and lived in 20 to 25 US regions. Exposed participants encountered a COVID-19 case during the 2 weeks preceding study entry. The V gene's germline CDR1 is SEHNR and CDR2 FQNEAQ (reference sequence). CDR3 size: 13 residues. Germline trimming cut 11 bases from V and 3 bases from J; bases unmatched to any gene: 9. Sequences were obtained from PBMCs or T cells enriched from blood (not recorded which). This clonotype originated in a man aged 40-49 years who had been exposed to COVID-19. This chain uses TRBV7-9 with TRBJ1-2; TRBD1 matches 7 bases. CDR3 sequence: CAAVTTGDYGYTF. The DNA for the CDR3 is TGTGCCGCAGTAACCACAGGGGACTATGGCTACACCTTC.